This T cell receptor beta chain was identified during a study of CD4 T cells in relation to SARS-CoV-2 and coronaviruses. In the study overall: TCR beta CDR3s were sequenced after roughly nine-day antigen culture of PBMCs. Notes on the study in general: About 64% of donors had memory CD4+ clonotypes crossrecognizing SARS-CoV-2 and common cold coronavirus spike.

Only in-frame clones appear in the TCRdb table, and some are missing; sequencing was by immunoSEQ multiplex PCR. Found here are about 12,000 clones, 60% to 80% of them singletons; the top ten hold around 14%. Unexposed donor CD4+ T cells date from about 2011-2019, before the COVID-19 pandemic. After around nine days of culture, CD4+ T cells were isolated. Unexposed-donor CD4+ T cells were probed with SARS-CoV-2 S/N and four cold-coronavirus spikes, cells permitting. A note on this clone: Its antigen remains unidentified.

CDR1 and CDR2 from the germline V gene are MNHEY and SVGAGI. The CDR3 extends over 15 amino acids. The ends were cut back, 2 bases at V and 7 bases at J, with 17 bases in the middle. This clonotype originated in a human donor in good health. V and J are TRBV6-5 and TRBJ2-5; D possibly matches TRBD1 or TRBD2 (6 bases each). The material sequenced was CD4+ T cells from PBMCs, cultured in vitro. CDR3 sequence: CASSYLTGPGGTQYF. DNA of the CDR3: TGTGCCAGCAGTTACCTGACAGGTCCCGGGGGGACCCAGTACTTC.